These T cell receptor beta chains were read from a single sample in a study of T cells in Graves' hyperthyroidism and ophthalmopathy. TCRdb reprocessed the multiplex PCR reads with MiXCR, giving one entry per CDR3 protein. The sample has fewer than 750,000 distinct CDR3 sequences, about 14% seen once. Sequences were obtained from blood. Receptors were obtained from a woman between 35 and 50 years old with Graves' ophthalmopathy. Both conserved end residues are trimmed from each CDR3.

TRBJ2-7 TRBV7-9 ASRILQLVGYEQY
TRBJ2-2 TRBV11-1 ASSLTPAPNTGELF
TRBJ2-7 TRBV6-1 ASGSAGQGVEYEQY
TRBJ2-7 TRBV6-2/TRBV6-3 ASSRLAGGPDEQY
TRBJ2-7 TRBV6-5 ASSPGGSHEQY
TRBJ2-2 TRBV5-1 ASTPGQLNTGELF
TRBJ1-5 TRBV6-1 ASSPSEPNQPQH
TRBJ2-1 TRBV6-1 ASRGRGKNEQF
TRBJ2-7 TRBV6-2/TRBV6-3 ASKPRATYEQY
TRBJ2-5 TRBV10-3 ASGPKETQY
TRBJ1-1 TRBV12-3/TRBV12-4 ASTPGRGAGEAF
TRBJ2-2 TRBV20-1 SALGDKNTGELF
TRBJ1-1 TRBV3-1 ASSQPQGGTEAF
TRBJ2-3 TRBV6-1 ASTLGGLGSDTQY
TRBJ1-5 TRBV6-1 ASTSISNQPQH
TRBJ2-5 TRBV4-1 ASSPNLRETQY
TRBJ2-7 TRBV28 ASKSGPLVYEQY
TRBJ2-5 TRBV4-3 ASSHLGTGVSVAQY
TRBJ2-7 TRBV20-1 SAREVAGALYEQY
TRBJ2-2 TRBV20-1 SASFRDGDTGELF
TRBJ2-5 TRBV20-1 SATGQGEQETQY
TRBJ1-3 TRBV20-1 SARDSRGATGTTIY
TRBJ1-3 TRBV6-5 ASSYVAGSGNTIY
TRBJ1-2 TRBV12-3/TRBV12-4 ASSAPGQGNYGYT
TRBJ2-7 TRBV4-3 ASSQGRGSAYEQY
TRBJ2-7 TRBV10-3 AISGQTAYEQY
TRBJ2-7 TRBV6-1 ASTVNSYEQY
TRBJ2-2 TRBV5-8 ASSLSSHEVGELF
TRBJ2-5 TRBV15 ATSRDPQHITQY
TRBJ2-5 TRBV18 ASSPPSALAAGETQY
TRBJ1-1 TRBV19 ASSIVREPMNTEAF
TRBJ1-5 TRBV6-2/TRBV6-3 ASRGDTDDLPTNQPQH
TRBJ2-7 TRBV7-4 ASSPWGGFNYEQY
TRBJ1-5 TRBV6-1 ASSADGDSNQPQH
TRBJ1-3 TRBV5-6 ASSFLRTGNTIY
TRBJ2-1 TRBV9 ASSVAQGGWSSYNEQF
TRBJ1-2 TRBV28 ASSWGQAGYGYT
TRBJ1-1 TRBV19 ASRDHGLEAF
TRBJ1-1 TRBV19 ASINVGGRTEAF
TRBJ1-5 TRBV20-1 SARVGTGRSNQPQH
TRBJ1-1 TRBV12-5 ASGKGLFLNTEAF
TRBJ2-7 TRBV30 AWSRDPSSYEQY
TRBJ2-2 TRBV19 ASSKTGGSGELF
TRBJ2-5 TRBV7-3 AGSLAGTKDTQY
TRBJ2-2 TRBV2 ARQGARNTGELF
TRBJ2-4 TRBV12-3/TRBV12-4 ASSSWTVAKNIQY
TRBJ2-7 TRBV28 ASSSGLAGWTSYEQY
TRBJ2-5 TRBV20-1 SAGQVGGETQY
TRBJ1-5 TRBV4-1 ASSQDAEYSNQPQH